The 17 T cell receptor beta chains reported below all come from one sample, sequenced in a study of blood T cells in healthy people across ages. Then a second PCR, running roughly 7 to 11 cycles, was carried out with a sample-barcoded 5' primer and a J-beta primer mix. TCRdb fed the 5' RACE reads into MiXCR, producing one record per CDR3 protein. The data show approximately 800,000 distinct CDR3 sequences, about 48% seen once. Sequenced material: blood. Source of these receptors: a man aged 80 or over in good health.

This clonotype was counted only a few times. The rearrangement uses TRBV12-3 or TRBV12-4 and TRBJ2-7; tentative D call: TRBD2 (6 bases). V was clipped by 2 bases and J by 0 bases, with 8 bases between them. The CDR3 spans 14 residues. CDR3 bases: TGTGCCAGCAGTTTAATCGGGGGCTCCTACGAGCAGTACTTC. The encoded protein is CASSLIGGSYEQYF.

In this sample, this clonotype turned up a few times. The chain links TRBV5-1 to TRBJ2-5; the match to TRBD2 covers 8 bases. The J call may be wrong; the DNA end is better matched by TRBJ2-7. CDR3 length equals 15 residues. The germline V gene has CDR1 SGHRS and CDR2 YFSETQ. CDR3 in amino acids: CASSWPQAGVYEQYF. CDR3 in DNA: TGCGCCAGCAGCTGGCCCCAAGCGGGAGTCTACGAGCAGTACTTC.

This clonotype was picked up a small number of times. The gene calls are TRBV12-3 or TRBV12-4 and TRBJ2-7, with D tentatively TRBD1 (6 bases). Trimming stripped 7 bases from V and 2 bases from J, with 18 bases between. The CDR3 sequence is 15 residues long. In DNA form, the CDR3 reads TGTGCCAGCACCTCTGGTTTTGCAGGGGCCTACGAGCAGTACTTC. As protein: CASTSGFAGAYEQYF.

The rearrangement uses TRBV29-1 and TRBJ2-7; 11 bases are shared with TRBD1. The J segment lost 6 bases and the V segment lost 4 bases, leaving 11 bases of the junction unmatched. The CDR3 length is 15 residues. CDR1 is SQVTM and CDR2 is ANQGSEA in the germline V gene. The CDR3 loop reads CSVGKAGQGAGEQYF. For the CDR3, the DNA is TGCAGCGTTGGTAAGGCCGGACAGGGGGCTGGCGAGCAGTACTTC.

This clonotype was seen more than once but under ten times. The chain recombines TRBV7-9 with TRBJ2-3; no clear D gene. V was shortened by 6 bases and J by 4 bases, with 20 bases between the two germline ends. CDR1 is SEHNR, CDR2 FQNEAQ, per germline (reference sequence). This CDR3 spans 16 amino acids. The CDR3 loop reads CASSLQRQRAADTQYF. The CDR3 nucleotides are TGTGCCAGCAGTTTACAGCGCCAAAGGGCTGCAGATACGCAGTATTTT.

The chain recombines TRBV10-3 with TRBJ2-7, with a weak D call TRBD2 (5 bases). CDR3 length: 12 residues. From germline, CDR1 is ENHRY and CDR2 SYGVKD. Trimming stripped 10 bases from V and 2 bases from J, with 12 bases between. CDR3 loop: CATEADTYEQYF. CDR3 sequence (DNA): TGTGCCACAGAAGCGGATACCTACGAGCAGTACTTC.

V usage is TRBV27 and J usage is TRBJ2-5; D gene unclear. With 5 bases removed from V and 12 bases from J, the gap between germline ends came to 16 bases. This CDR3 is built from 12 residues. Germline-derived CDR1 and CDR2 are MNHEY and SMNVEV (reference sequence). The CDR3 loop reads CASSGRIGKEYF. For the CDR3, the DNA is TGTGCCAGCAGTGGGCGGATAGGGAAGGAGTACTTC.

The gene calls are TRBV5-5 and TRBJ2-1; D is undetermined. V lost 3 bases to trimming and J lost 5 bases, with 12 bases between them. Germline values: CDR1 SGHKS, CDR2 YYEKEE (reference sequence). CDR3 length: 14 amino acids. The CDR3 sequence: CASSSKGGNNEQFF. Written as DNA, the CDR3 is TGTGCCAGCAGCTCCAAGGGCGGAAACAATGAGCAGTTCTTC.

The DNA of the CDR3 is TGCAGTGCACAGAGAGGAGGCCGATCGTACAATGAGCAGTTCTTC. Residues: CSAQRGGRSYNEQFF. The gene calls are TRBV20-1 and TRBJ2-1; a possible D gene is TRBD2 (5 bases). Germline CDR1 is DFQATT and CDR2 is SNEGSKA (reference sequence). Trimming pared 6 bases from V and 4 bases from J, leaving 19 bases between. This CDR3 is built from 15 residues.

The table lists this clonotype with a few counts. The J gene is TRBJ2-5, the V gene TRBV28; 7 nucleotides match TRBD2. This CDR3 has 13 amino acids. J gave up 3 bases and V 4 bases, and 2 bases lay outside the gene matches. Germline V CDR1 and CDR2: MDHEN, SYDVKM. The CDR3 is CASSWGGEETQYF. In DNA, the CDR3 is TGTGCCAGCAGTTGGGGGGGAGAAGAGACCCAGTACTTC.

This rearrangement joins TRBV12-5 to TRBJ2-1; D possibly corresponds to TRBD2 (7 bases). The V and J ends lost 5 bases and 8 bases respectively, with 16 bases between them. This CDR3 contains 14 residues. Germline V lookup: CDR1 LGHNT, CDR2 FRNRAP. CDR3 bases: TGTGCTAGTGGTCCCCCCCGGGGGGCCTATGAGCAGTTCTTC. The encoded protein is CASGPPRGAYEQFF.

This clonotype was found a few times. The CDR3 spells CASSQVFRGEQYF. For the CDR3, the DNA is TGTGCCAGCAGCCAAGTTTTTCGGGGCGAGCAGTACTTC. This chain joins TRBV14 and TRBJ2-5, with D perhaps TRBD2 (5 bases). The J call may be wrong; the DNA end is better matched by TRBJ2-7. The length of the CDR3 is 13 residues. Germline V gives CDR1 SGHDN, CDR2 FVKESK.

The genes are TRBV20-1 and TRBJ2-1, with 11 nucleotides matching TRBD2. Trimming cost V 0 bases and J 5 bases; bases outside gene matches: 3. The CDR3 is 15 residues long. Per germline, CDR1 DFQATT and CDR2 SNEGSKA (reference sequence). CDR3 protein: CSARDQLAGDNEQFF. The CDR3 region has the DNA TGCAGTGCTAGAGATCAACTAGCGGGGGACAATGAGCAGTTCTTC.

The chain carries TRBV5-1 and TRBJ2-7, with 8 bases lining up with TRBD1. This CDR3 has 17 residues. Germline CDR1 SGHRS, CDR2 YFSETQ. V shed 0 bases and J 0 bases; nucleotides not matched to a gene: 8. CDR3 sequence: CASSLAQTGVSSYEQYF. The CDR3 nucleotides are TGCGCCAGCAGCTTGGCCCAGACAGGGGTCAGCTCCTACGAGCAGTACTTC.

The chain couples TRBV19 to TRBJ1-1; 8 bases are a match to TRBD1. The CDR3 contains 15 residues. Germline V gene lookup returns CDR1 LNHDA and CDR2 SQIVND (reference sequence). V lost 7 bases to trimming and J lost 4 bases; unmatched junction nucleotides: 11. The CDR3 DNA reads as TGTGCCAGTATCGGACAGGGTAAGATGGTCACTGAAGCTTTCTTT. Translation gives CASIGQGKMVTEAFF.

The table lists this clonotype with a few counts. The V gene is TRBV20-1, the J gene TRBJ1-1; possibly TRBD1 for D (6 bases). Germline V CDR1 and CDR2: DFQATT, SNEGSKA (reference sequence). V was shortened by 5 bases and J by 6 bases, with 22 bases between the two germline ends. The CDR3 is made up of 15 amino acids. CDR3 region: CSAHRAQGPGAEAFF. Here the CDR3 DNA reads TGCAGTGCTCACCGGGCCCAGGGTCCAGGGGCTGAAGCTTTCTTT.

The rearrangement links TRBV12-3 or TRBV12-4 to TRBJ1-2; 11 bases line up with TRBD1. The ends lost 2 bases at V and 4 bases at J; junction bases unmatched: 3. The CDR3 runs 15 residues. CDR3 nucleotides: TGTGCCAGCAGTTTAAGGGGACAGGGGGGCTATGGCTACACCTTC. Protein sequence: CASSLRGQGGYGYTF.